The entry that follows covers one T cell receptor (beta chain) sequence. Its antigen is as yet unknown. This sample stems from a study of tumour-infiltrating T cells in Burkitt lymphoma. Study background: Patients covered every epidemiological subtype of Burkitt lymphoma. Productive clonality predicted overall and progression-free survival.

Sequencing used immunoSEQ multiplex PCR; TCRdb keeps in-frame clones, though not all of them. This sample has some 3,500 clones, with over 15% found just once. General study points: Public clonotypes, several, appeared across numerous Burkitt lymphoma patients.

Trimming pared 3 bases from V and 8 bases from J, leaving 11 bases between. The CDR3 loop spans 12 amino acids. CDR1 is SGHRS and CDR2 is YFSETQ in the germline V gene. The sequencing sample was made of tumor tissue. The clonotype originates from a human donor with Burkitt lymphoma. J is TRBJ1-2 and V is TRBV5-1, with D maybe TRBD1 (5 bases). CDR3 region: CASSSAPGGYTF. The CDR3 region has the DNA TGCGCCAGCAGCTCTGCGCCAGGGGGCTACACCTTC.